This T cell receptor (beta chain) is from a study of blood T cell repertoires in COVID-19. Study-level background: Samples representing acute and convalescent COVID-19 were sourced from the United States, Italy and Spain. Sample material is recorded as cDNA or gDNA derived from T cells, B-cell-depleted T cells, or PBMCs.

Germline loops: CDR1 SGHDT, CDR2 YYEEEE. The ends lost 7 bases at V and 2 bases at J; junction bases unmatched: 19. This CDR3 is built from 19 residues. Generated by immunoSEQ multiplex PCR, the TCRdb table keeps only in-frame clones and is missing some. The sample includes 40,000 to 65,000 clones, about 82% seen only once; the top ten take about 10%. The chain recombines TRBV5-6 with TRBJ2-5; 11 nucleotides align to TRBD1. The receptor was derived from a man in his 70s with active COVID-19. Sequenced: peripheral blood. CDR3: CASSSIGTGGGSIQETQYF. The CDR3 bases are TGTGCCAGCTCCTCCATTGGGACAGGGGGTGGGTCAATACAAGAGACCCAGTACTTC.